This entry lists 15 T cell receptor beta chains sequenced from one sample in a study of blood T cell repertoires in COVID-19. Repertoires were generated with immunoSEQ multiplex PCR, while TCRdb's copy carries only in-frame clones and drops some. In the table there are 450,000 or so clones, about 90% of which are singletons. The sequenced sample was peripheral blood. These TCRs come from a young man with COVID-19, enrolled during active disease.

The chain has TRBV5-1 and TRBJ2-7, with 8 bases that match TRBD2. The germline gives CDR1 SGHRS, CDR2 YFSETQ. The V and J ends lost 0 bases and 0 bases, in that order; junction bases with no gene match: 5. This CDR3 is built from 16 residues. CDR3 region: CASSLGFAGGSYEQYF. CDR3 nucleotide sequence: TGCGCCAGCAGCTTGGGTTTCGCGGGGGGCTCCTACGAGCAGTACTTC.

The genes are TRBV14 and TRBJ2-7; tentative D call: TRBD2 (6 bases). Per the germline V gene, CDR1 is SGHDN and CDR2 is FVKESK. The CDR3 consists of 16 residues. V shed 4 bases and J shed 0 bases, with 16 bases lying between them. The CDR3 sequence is CASSRLGGVGSYEQYF. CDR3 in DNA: TGTGCCAGCAGCCGATTAGGAGGGGTTGGCTCCTACGAGCAGTACTTC.

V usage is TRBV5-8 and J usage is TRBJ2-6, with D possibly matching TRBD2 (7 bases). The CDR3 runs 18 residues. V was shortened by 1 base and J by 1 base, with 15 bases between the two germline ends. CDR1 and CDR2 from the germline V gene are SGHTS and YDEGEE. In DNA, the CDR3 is TGTGCCAGCAGCTTGTGGCGGGGGCGCATATCTGGGGCCAACGTCCTGACTTTC. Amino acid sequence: CASSLWRGRISGANVLTF. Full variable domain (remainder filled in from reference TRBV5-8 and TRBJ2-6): EAGVTQSPTHLIKTRGQQATLRCSPISGHTSVYWYQQALGLGLQFLLWYDEGEERNRGNFPPRFSGRQFPNYSSELNVNALELEDSALYLCASSLWRGRISGANVLTFGAGSRLTVL.

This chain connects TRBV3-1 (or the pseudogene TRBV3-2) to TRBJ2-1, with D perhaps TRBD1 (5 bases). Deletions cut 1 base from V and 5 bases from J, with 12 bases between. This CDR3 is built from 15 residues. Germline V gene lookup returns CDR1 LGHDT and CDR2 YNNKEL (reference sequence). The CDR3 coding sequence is TGTGCCAGCAGCCAAGGGTCAGGGCTGGACAATGAGCAGTTCTTC. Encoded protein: CASSQGSGLDNEQFF.

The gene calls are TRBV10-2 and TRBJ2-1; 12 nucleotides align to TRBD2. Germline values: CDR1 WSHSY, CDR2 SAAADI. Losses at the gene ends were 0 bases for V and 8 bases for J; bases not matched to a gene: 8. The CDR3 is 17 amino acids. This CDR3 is CASSESTRLAGGHEQFF. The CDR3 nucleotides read TGCGCCAGCAGTGAGTCGACTCGCCTAGCGGGGGGGCATGAGCAGTTCTTC.

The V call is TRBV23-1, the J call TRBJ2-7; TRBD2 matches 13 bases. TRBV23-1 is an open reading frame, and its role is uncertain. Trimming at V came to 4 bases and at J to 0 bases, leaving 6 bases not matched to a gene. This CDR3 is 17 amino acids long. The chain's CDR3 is CASSPQGTSGNSYEQYF. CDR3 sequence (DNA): TGCGCCAGCAGTCCCCAGGGGACTAGCGGGAACTCCTACGAGCAGTACTTC.

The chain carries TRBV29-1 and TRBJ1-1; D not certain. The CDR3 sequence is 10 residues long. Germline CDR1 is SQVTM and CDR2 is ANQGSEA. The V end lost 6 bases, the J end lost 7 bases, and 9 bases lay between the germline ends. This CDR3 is CSVARGEAFF. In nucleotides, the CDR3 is TGCAGCGTGGCACGGGGTGAAGCTTTCTTT.

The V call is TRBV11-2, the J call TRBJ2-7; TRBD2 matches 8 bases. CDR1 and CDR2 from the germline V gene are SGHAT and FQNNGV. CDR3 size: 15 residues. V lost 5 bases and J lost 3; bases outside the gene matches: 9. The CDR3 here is CASSRTSGTFYEQYF. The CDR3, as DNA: TGTGCCAGCAGCCGAACTAGCGGCACATTCTACGAGCAGTACTTC.

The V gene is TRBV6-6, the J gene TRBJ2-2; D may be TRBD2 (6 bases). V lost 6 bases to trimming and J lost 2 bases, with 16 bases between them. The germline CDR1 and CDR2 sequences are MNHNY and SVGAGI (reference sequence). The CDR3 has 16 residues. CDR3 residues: CASRAGGLGNTGELFF. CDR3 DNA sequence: TGTGCCAGCAGAGCCGGAGGGCTGGGTAACACCGGGGAGCTGTTTTTT.

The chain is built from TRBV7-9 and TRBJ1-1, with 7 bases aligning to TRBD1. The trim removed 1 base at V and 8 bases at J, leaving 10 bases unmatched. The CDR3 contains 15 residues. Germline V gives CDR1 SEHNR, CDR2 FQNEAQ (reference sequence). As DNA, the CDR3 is TGTGCCAGCAGCTTAGGCAGGACAGGTGCCCACGAAGCTTTCTTT. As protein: CASSLGRTGAHEAFF.

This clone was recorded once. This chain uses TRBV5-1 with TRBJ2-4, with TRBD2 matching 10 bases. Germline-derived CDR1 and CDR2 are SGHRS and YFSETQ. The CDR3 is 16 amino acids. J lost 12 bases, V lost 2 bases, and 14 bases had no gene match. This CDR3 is CASSFGSGLAGVAQYF. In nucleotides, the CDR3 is TGCGCCAGCAGCTTCGGATCAGGGCTAGCGGGAGTGGCTCAGTACTTC.

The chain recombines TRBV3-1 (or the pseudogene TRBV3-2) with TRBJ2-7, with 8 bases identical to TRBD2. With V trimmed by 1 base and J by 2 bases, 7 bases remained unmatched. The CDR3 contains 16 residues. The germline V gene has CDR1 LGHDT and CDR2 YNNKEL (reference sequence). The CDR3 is CASSQVRGGRTYEQYF. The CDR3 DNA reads TGTGCCAGCAGCCAAGTCAGGGGCGGGAGGACCTACGAGCAGTACTTC.

CDR3: CASRGAGGLETQYF. Written as DNA, the CDR3 is TGTGCCAGTAGGGGAGCGGGAGGTTTAGAGACCCAGTACTTC. J is TRBJ2-5 and V is TRBV19; 9 bases map to TRBD2. The CDR3 is 14 amino acids. J lost 4 bases, V lost 6 bases, and 6 bases had no gene match. Germline V CDR1 and CDR2: LNHDA, SQIVND (reference sequence).

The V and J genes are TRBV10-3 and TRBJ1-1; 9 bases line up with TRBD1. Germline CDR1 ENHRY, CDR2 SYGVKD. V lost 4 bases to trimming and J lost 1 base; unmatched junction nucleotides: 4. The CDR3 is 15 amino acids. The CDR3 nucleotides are TGTGCCATCAGTGGTGGGACAGGGCCGAACACTGAAGCTTTCTTT. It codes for CAISGGTGPNTEAFF.

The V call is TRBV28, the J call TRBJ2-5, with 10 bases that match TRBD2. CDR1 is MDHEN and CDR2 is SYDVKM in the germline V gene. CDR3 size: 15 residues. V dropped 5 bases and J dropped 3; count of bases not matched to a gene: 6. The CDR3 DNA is TGTGCCAGCAGTGTCCGACTAGCGGGTAAAGAGACCCAGTACTTC. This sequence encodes CASSVRLAGKETQYF. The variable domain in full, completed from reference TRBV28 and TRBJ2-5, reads DVKVTQSSRYLVKRTGEKVFLECVQDMDHENMFWYRQDPGLGLRLIYFSYDVKMKEKGDIPEGYSVSREKKERFSLILESASTNQTSMYLCASSVRLAGKETQYFGPGTRLLVL.